This note documents a single T cell receptor (beta chain) sequence. Germline loops: CDR1 MNHNY, CDR2 SVGAGI (reference sequence). The length of the CDR3 is 17 residues. With V trimmed by 6 bases and J by 2 bases, 12 bases remained unmatched. A second about 7 to 12 cycle PCR used barcoded and J-beta primers. With 12 random nucleotides, a template-switch adaptor tagged each individual cDNA molecule. TCRdb ran MiXCR on the 5' RACE reads and lists one entry per CDR3 protein. This table holds approximately 1.5 million distinct CDR3 sequences, about 35% found once. This sample is drawn from a study of blood T cells in healthy people across ages. Each donor supplied around 9.9 milliliters of peripheral blood.

This TCR derives from a woman in her 30s in good health. The sequencing input was blood. The J gene is TRBJ1-2, the V gene TRBV6-6; 10 bases align to TRBD1. The CDR3 region is CASRGPGQGRGNYGYTF. The CDR3 DNA is TGTGCCAGCAGGGGTCCGGGACAGGGGCGGGGGAACTATGGCTACACCTTC.